The 10 T cell receptor beta chains below all came from one sample that was sequenced in a study of CD8+CD57+ T cells in acquired aplastic anemia (dated by TCRdb to between 2018 and 2020). TCRdb shows the sequencer as Illumina HiSeq 2000. Genomic DNA was used as template for profiling of TCR beta VDJ combinations and CDR3 sequences. TCRdb passed the public sequencing reads through fastp at Q25 and MiXCR, retaining productive beta sequences. Each entry merges the rows of one CDR3 protein and shows their most common DNA and genes. Present in this sample are about 160,000 distinct CDR3 sequences, roughly 48% of which were seen just once. In total, the top ten clones hold more than 30% of the sample. Patients chosen for sequencing had shown expansion of CD8+CD57+ cells by flow cytometry. Material: sorted CD4+, CD8+, or CD8+CD57+ T cells (not recorded which) from PBMCs. These TCRs come from a human donor with aplastic anemia.

Ten or more counts support this clonotype. This chain uses TRBV7-9 with TRBJ2-7; the match to TRBD1 covers 8 bases. The CDR3 spans 14 residues. Germline lookup yields CDR1 SEHNR and CDR2 FQNEAQ (reference sequence). V was clipped by 6 bases and J by 2 bases; unmatched bases: 6. DNA for the CDR3: TGTGCCAGCAGTTACGACAGGGGAACCTACGAGCAGTACTTC. Translating it yields CASSYDRGTYEQYF.

The rearrangement links TRBV29-1 to TRBJ1-3, with TRBD1 identical over 8 bases. J was trimmed by 4 bases and V by 7 bases; bases with no gene match: 6. The CDR3 consists of 13 residues. Germline V gives CDR1 SQVTM, CDR2 ANQGSEA. Here the CDR3 DNA reads TGCAGCGCCGGACAGGGAATGGGAAACACCATATATTTT. This gives the protein CSAGQGMGNTIYF.

The chain's CDR3 is CSARDRPTSGESYNEQFF. The DNA of the CDR3 is TGCAGTGCTAGAGATCGGCCTACCTCTGGCGAGTCCTACAATGAGCAGTTCTTC. The rearrangement uses TRBV20-1 and TRBJ2-1; no reliable D call. This CDR3 is built from 18 residues. Trimming took off 0 bases at V and 1 base at J, with 19 bases between the two ends. Per germline, CDR1 DFQATT and CDR2 SNEGSKA (reference sequence).

This clonotype was seen many times. The rearrangement links TRBV3-1 to TRBJ1-2; the match to TRBD1 covers 7 bases. V gave up 0 bases and J gave up 4 bases; unmatched junction bases: 2. Germline V gene lookup returns CDR1 LGHDT and CDR2 YNNKEL (reference sequence). The CDR3 has 14 amino acids. CDR3 in amino acids: CASSQDPGGYGYTF. The DNA of the CDR3 is TGTGCCAGCAGCCAAGACCCAGGGGGCTATGGCTACACCTTC.

This chain connects TRBV27 to TRBJ2-7, with 8 nucleotides matching TRBD2. Germline V gene sequence: CDR1 MNHEY, CDR2 SMNVEV (reference sequence). V was pared by 4 bases and J by 7 bases, with 9 bases of the junction left unmatched. The CDR3 loop spans 14 amino acids. The CDR3: CASSSGLVGWEQYF. CDR3 bases: TGTGCCAGCAGTTCGGGACTAGTGGGTTGGGAGCAGTACTTC.

The table lists this clonotype with a count of one. The gene calls are TRBV19 and TRBJ1-2; D gene uncertain. Trimming pared 7 bases from V and 4 bases from J, leaving 16 bases between. The germline gives CDR1 LNHDA, CDR2 SQIVND (reference sequence). The CDR3 length is 14 residues. CDR3 sequence: CASTTLGGTYGYTF. Written as DNA, the CDR3 is TGTGCCAGTACCACCCTCGGTGGTACCTATGGCTACACCTTC.

This clonotype showed up just a few times. The genes are TRBV20-1 and TRBJ2-7, with 12 bases matching TRBD2. CDR1 and CDR2 (germline): DFQATT, SNEGSKA (reference sequence). This CDR3 spans 15 amino acids. V shed 6 bases, J shed 5 bases, and the junction held 11 bases outside the gene matches. The CDR3, as DNA: TGCAGTGCACCCGGGACTAGCGGGCCCCCCCACGAGCAGTACTTC. Amino acids: CSAPGTSGPPHEQYF.

This chain joins TRBV9 and TRBJ1-1; 7 bases line up with TRBD1. The junction had 4 bases not matched to a gene; V was cut back by 3 bases and J by 5 bases. The germline V gene has CDR1 SGDLS and CDR2 YYNGEE. The CDR3 contains 13 residues. CDR3 bases: TGTGCCAGCAGCGAGCACAGGGGTACTGAAGCTTTCTTT. It encodes CASSEHRGTEAFF.

The V call is TRBV7-9, the J call TRBJ1-3; possibly TRBD1 for D (6 bases). The V and J ends lost 5 bases and 0 bases respectively, with 11 bases between them. Germline V gives CDR1 SEHNR, CDR2 FQNEAQ (reference sequence). The CDR3 is made up of 15 amino acids. DNA of the CDR3: TGTGCCAGCAGCCACAGGGAAAACTCTGGAAACACCATATATTTT. It translates to CASSHRENSGNTIYF.

In this sample, this clonotype turned up many times. The V gene is TRBV7-6, the J gene TRBJ1-1; D is possibly TRBD1 (5 bases). The CDR3 loop spans 18 amino acids. The V end lost 2 bases, the J end lost 3 bases, and 22 bases lay between the germline ends. From germline, CDR1 is SGHVS and CDR2 FNYEAQ. The CDR3 here is CASSLTPTGRGVDTEAFF. CDR3 DNA: TGTGCCAGCAGCTTAACCCCGACGGGAAGAGGGGTGGACACTGAAGCTTTCTTT.